The sequence of this T cell receptor (beta chain) was determined in a study of cytomegalovirus exposure and HLA in healthy donors. Findings and caveats of the study: TCR beta sequences reportedly predicted most subjects' HLA-A and HLA-B alleles accurately. In a later analysis, DRB1 alleles had the most associated TCRs; HLA-C alleles the fewest. It was reported that the classifier diagnosed cytomegalovirus status with high specificity and sensitivity in both the original and validation cohorts. A previous analysis found most TCR beta V segments productive roughly 90% or roughly 30% of the time.

Researchers ran the PCR with 60 Vbeta and 13 Jbeta primers. This table comes from immunoSEQ multiplex PCR, and its TCRdb copy is limited to in-frame clones, with some not included. The table has about 150,000 clones, around 74% seen once. The CDR3 loop spans 15 amino acids. V lost 2 bases to trimming and J lost 4 bases; unmatched junction nucleotides: 6. Germline V gene data show CDR1 as MNHEY and CDR2 as SMNVEV (reference sequence). This clone was seen a handful of times. Its antigen remains unidentified. The rearrangement joins TRBV27 to TRBJ2-7; 9 bases agree with TRBD1. The TCR originated in a man between 18 and 29 years old in good health and CMV-seropositive. Sequences were obtained from PBMCs. CDR3 protein: CASSLRTGAGYEQYF. CDR3 bases: TGTGCCAGCAGTTTAAGGACAGGGGCTGGGTACGAGCAGTACTTC.